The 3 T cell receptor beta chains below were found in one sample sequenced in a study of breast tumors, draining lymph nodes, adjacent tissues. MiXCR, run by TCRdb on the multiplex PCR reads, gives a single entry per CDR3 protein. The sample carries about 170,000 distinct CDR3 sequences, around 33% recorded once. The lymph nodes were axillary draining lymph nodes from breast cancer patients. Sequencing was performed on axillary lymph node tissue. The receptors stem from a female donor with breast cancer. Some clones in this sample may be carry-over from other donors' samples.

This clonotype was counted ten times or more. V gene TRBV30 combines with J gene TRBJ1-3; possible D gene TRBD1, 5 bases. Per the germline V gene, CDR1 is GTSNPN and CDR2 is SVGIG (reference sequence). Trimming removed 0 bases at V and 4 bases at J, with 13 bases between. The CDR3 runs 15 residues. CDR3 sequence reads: CAWSVRRGRGNTIYF. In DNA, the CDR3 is TGTGCCTGGAGTGTACGCCGGGGGAGAGGAAACACCATATATTTT.

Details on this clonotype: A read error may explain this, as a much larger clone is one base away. The CDR3 DNA reads TGTGCCAGCAGCTTCCCGGGGGCCGGCTACGAGCAGTACTTC. This encodes CASSFPGAGYEQYF. The V and J genes are TRBV5-6 and TRBJ2-7; the D call may be TRBD1 or TRBD2 (6 bases each). Trimming shortened V by 2 bases and J by 3 bases, and 12 bases separated the two germline ends. This CDR3 is 14 amino acids long. Germline V gives CDR1 SGHDT, CDR2 YYEEEE.

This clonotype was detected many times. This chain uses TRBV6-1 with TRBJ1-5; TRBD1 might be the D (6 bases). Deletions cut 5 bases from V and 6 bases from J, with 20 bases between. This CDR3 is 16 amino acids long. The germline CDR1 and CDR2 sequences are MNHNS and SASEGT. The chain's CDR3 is CASSQLTGFSGQPQHF. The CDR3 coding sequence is TGTGCCAGCAGTCAACTTACAGGGTTCTCCGGTCAGCCCCAGCATTTT.